The sequence of this T cell receptor (beta chain) was determined in a study of cytomegalovirus exposure and HLA in healthy donors. General study findings and limits: Reportedly, TCR beta sequences accurately predicted HLA-A and HLA-B alleles in most subjects. The majority of CMV-associated TCR beta chains were reported as apparently HLA-restricted in a later analysis. Segments of the TCR beta V type were, in most cases, productive about 87% or about 30% of the time in an earlier analysis.

As concerns this clone: No antigen is known for it.

Germline V gives CDR1 SGHRS, CDR2 YFSETQ. CDR3 length equals 14 residues. V was cut by 2 bases and J by 3 bases, with 11 bases left in between. PCR amplification relied on 60 Vbeta primers (plus 13 Jbeta primers). Sequenced by immunoSEQ multiplex PCR; TCRdb stores in-frame clones only, minus some. Of approximately 110,000 clones listed, approximately 79% were seen once; the top ten hold more than 3%. The V gene is TRBV5-1, the J gene TRBJ1-1; the D is unclear. Input material: PBMCs. This TCR was sampled from a woman in her forties in good health and CMV-seronegative. CDR3 nucleotide sequence: TGCGCCAGCAGCTTCAGTAATCGGGACACTGAAGCTTTCTTT. Translated: CASSFSNRDTEAFF.